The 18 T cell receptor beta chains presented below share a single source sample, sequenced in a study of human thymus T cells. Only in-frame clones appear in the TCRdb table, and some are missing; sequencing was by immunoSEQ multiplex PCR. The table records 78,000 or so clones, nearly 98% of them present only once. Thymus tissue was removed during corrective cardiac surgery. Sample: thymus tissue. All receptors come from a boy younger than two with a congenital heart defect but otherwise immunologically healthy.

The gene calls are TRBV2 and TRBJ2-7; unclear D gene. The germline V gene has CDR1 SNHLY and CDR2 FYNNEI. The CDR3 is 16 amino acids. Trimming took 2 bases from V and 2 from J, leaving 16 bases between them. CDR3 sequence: CASSESVAIFTYEQYF. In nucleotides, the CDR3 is TGTGCCAGCAGTGAAAGCGTGGCGATATTTACCTACGAGCAGTACTTC.

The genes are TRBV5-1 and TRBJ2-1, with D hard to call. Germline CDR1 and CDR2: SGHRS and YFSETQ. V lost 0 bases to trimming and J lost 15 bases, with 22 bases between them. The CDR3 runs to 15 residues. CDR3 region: CASSLVPLKFMGPFF. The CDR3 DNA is TGCGCCAGCAGCTTGGTCCCCTTGAAGTTTATGGGTCCGTTCTTC.

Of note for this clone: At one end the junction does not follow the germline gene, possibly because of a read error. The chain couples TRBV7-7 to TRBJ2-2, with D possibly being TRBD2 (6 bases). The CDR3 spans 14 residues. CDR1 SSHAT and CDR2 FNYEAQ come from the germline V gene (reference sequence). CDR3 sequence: CASSPPTRAGELFF. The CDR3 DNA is TGTGCTAGCAGCCCTCCGACTAGGGCCGGGGAGCTGTTTTTT.

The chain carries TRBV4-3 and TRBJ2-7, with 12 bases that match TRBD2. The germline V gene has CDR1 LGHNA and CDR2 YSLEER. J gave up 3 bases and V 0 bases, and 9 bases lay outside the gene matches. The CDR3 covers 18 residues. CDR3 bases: TGCGCCAGCAGCCAAGATTTGACTAGCGGGGGCCCCTTCTACGAGCAGTACTTC. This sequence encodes CASSQDLTSGGPFYEQYF.

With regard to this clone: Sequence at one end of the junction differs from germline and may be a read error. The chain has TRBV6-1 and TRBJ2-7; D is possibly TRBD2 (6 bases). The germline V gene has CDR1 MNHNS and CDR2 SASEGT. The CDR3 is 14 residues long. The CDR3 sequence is CASSEGSSGYEQYF. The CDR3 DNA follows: TGTGCCAGCAGCGAAGGGAGTAGCGGCTACGAGCAGTACTTC.

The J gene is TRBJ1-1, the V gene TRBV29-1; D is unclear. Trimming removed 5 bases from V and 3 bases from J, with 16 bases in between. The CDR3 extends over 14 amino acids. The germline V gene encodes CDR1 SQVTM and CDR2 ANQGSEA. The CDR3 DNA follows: TGCAGCGTTCCGCCCTTGAGGGAGGACACTGAAGCTTTCTTT. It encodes CSVPPLREDTEAFF.

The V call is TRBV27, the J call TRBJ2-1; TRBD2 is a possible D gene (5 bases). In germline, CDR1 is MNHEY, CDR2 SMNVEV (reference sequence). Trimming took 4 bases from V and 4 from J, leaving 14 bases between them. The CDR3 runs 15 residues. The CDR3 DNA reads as TGTGCCAGCAGTTCTAAGCCTAGCCGGTACAATGAGCAGTTCTTC. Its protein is CASSSKPSRYNEQFF.

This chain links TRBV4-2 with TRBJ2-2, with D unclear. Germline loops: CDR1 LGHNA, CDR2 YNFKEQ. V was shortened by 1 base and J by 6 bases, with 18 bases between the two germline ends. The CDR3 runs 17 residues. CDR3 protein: CASSQGAGPTPAGELFF. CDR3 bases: TGTGCCAGCAGCCAAGGGGCAGGACCCACGCCCGCCGGGGAGCTGTTTTTT.

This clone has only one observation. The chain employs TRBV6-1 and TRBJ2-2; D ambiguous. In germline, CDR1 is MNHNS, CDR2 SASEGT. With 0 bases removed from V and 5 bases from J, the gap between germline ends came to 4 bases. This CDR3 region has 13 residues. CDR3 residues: CASSEASTGELFF. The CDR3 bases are TGTGCCAGCAGTGAAGCTTCTACCGGGGAGCTGTTTTTT.

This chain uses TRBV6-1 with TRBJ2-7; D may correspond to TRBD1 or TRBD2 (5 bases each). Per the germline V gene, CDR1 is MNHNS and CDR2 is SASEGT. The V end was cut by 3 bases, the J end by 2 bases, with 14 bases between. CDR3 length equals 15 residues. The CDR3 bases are TGTGCCAGCAGTGACCCCGGGGCCGATACCTACGAGCAGTACTTC. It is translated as CASSDPGADTYEQYF.

The CDR3 is CASSQDGSGGDNEQFF. In DNA, the CDR3 is TGCGCCAGCAGCCAAGATGGTAGCGGGGGGGACAATGAGCAGTTCTTC. The chain couples TRBV4-1 to TRBJ2-1, with 11 bases that match TRBD2. J gave up 5 bases and V 0 bases, and 3 bases lay outside the gene matches. Germline V gene sequence: CDR1 MGHRA, CDR2 YSYEKL. The CDR3 is made up of 16 amino acids.

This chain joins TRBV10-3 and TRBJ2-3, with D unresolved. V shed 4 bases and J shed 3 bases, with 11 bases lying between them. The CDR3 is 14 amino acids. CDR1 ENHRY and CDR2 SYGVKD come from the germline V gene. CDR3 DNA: TGTGCCATCAGTGCGCTTGGGGTTACAGATACGCAGTATTTT. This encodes CAISALGVTDTQYF.

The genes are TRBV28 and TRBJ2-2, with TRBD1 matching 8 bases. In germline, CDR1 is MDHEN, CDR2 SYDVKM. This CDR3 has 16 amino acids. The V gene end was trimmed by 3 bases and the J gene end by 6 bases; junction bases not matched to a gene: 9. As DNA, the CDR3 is TGTGCCAGCAGTTTCTCTCCGCTGACAGGGGCCGGGGAGCTGTTTTTT. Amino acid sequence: CASSFSPLTGAGELFF.

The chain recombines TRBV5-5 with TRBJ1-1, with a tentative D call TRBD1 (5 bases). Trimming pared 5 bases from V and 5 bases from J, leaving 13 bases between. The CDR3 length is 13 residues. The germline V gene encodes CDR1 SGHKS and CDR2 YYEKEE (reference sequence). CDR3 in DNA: TGTGCCAGCAGTTCTGGTTCAGGGACTGAAGCTTTCTTT. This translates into CASSSGSGTEAFF.

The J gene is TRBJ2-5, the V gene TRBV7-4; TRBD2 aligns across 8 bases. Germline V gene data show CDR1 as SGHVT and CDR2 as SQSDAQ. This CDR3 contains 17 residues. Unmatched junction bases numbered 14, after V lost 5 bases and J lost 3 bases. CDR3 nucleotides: TGTGCCAGCAGCCCGGGGGGGTCTAGCGGCCCCGAAGAGACCCAGTACTTC. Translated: CASSPGGSSGPEETQYF.

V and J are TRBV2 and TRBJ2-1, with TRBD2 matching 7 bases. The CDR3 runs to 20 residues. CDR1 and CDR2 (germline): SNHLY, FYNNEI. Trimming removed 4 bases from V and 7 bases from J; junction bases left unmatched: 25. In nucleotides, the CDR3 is TGTGCCAGCAGTGGCTTGGTGGCGGGGGAAGCCGGAGTGGCGGTGAATGAGCAGTTCTTC. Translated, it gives CASSGLVAGEAGVAVNEQFF.

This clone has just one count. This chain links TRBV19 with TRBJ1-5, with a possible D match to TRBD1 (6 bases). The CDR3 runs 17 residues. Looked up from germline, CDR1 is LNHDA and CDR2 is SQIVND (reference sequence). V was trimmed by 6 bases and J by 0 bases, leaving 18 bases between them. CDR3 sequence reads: CASRGAHLIFSNQPQHF. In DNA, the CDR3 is TGTGCCAGTAGGGGGGCCCACCTGATATTTAGCAATCAGCCCCAGCATTTT.

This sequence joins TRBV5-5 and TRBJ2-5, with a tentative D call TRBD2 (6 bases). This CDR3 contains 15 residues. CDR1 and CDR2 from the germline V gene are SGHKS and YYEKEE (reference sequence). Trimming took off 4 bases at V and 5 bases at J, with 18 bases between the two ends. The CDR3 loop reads CASSQKDPGRETQYF. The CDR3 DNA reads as TGTGCCAGCAGCCAAAAGGATCCGGGGAGGGAGACCCAGTACTTC.